This TCR beta chain originates from a study of cytomegalovirus exposure and HLA in healthy donors. General study points: Available immune exposure information covered CMV serostatus only. As a later analysis revealed, the rate of TCR association differed by HLA locus, with DRB1 most and HLA-C fewest. V- and J-gene trimming of TCR beta was linked (in a later analysis) to a missense DCLRE1C variant. In an earlier analysis, about 87% or about 30%: the productive usage of most TCR beta V segments.

Germline V gene data show CDR1 as MNHNY and CDR2 as SVGAGI (reference sequence). The CDR3 contains 15 residues. Trimming at V came to 5 bases and at J to 3 bases, leaving 10 bases not matched to a gene. The PCR made use of 60 Vbeta and 13 Jbeta primers. Repertoires were generated with immunoSEQ multiplex PCR, while TCRdb's copy carries only in-frame clones and drops some. This sample has about 210,000 clones, with around 87% found just once. In the case of this clone: Its target is not known.

The chain has TRBV6-6 and TRBJ2-7; 7 positions match TRBD1. What was sequenced was PBMCs. The source of this sequence is a boy younger than 10 in good health and CMV-seronegative. The CDR3 here is CASSLLLQGSYEQYF. CDR3 sequence (DNA): TGTGCCAGCAGTCTACTCTTACAGGGGAGCTACGAGCAGTACTTC.